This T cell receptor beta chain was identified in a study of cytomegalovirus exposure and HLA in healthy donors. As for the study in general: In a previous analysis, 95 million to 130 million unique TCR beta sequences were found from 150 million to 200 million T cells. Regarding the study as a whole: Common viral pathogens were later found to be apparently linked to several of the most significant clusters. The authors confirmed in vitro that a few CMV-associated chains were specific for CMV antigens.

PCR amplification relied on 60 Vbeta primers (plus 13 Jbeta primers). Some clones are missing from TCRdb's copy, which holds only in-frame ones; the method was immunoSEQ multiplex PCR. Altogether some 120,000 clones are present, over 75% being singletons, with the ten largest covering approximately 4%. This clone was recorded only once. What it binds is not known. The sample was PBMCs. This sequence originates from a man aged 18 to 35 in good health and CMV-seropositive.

CDR3 in DNA: TGTGCCAGCAGCATTCGGACAGCCGCCTACAATGAGCAGTTCTTC. Translation: CASSIRTAAYNEQFF. The J gene is TRBJ2-1, the V gene TRBV7-2; D possibly corresponds to TRBD1 (6 bases). The V gene lost 5 bases and the J gene lost 2 bases, with 13 bases spanning the gap. This CDR3 has 15 amino acids. Germline V lookup: CDR1 SGHTA, CDR2 FQGNSA.